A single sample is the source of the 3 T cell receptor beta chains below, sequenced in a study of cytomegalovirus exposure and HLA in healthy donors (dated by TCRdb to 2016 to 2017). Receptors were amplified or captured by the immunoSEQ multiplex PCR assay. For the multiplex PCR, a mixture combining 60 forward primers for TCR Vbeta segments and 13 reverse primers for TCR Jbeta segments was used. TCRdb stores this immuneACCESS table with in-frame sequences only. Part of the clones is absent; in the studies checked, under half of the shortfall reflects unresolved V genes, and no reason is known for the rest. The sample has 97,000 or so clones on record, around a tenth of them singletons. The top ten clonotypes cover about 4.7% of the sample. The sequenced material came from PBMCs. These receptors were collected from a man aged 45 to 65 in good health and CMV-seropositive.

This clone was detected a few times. The CDR3 DNA sequence: TGTGCCAGCAGCTTGGGTAGCGGGAGGGCCGGTACGCAGTATTTT. Its translation: CASSLGSGRAGTQYF. This sequence joins TRBV5-4 and TRBJ2-3; 11 nucleotides match TRBD2. Trimming took 0 bases from V and 8 from J; bases not matched to a gene: 5. The CDR3 covers 15 residues. CDR1 SGHNT and CDR2 YYREEE come from the germline V gene (reference sequence).

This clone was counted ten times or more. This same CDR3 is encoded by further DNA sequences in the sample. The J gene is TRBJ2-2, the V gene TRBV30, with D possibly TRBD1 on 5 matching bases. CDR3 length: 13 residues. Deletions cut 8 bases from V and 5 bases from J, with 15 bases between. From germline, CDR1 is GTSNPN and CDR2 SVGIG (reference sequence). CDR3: CARTEQETGELFF. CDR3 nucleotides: TGTGCCAGGACGGAACAGGAAACCGGGGAGCTGTTTTTT. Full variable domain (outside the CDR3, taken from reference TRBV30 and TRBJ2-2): SQTIHQWPATLVQPVGSPLSLECTVEGTSNPNLYWYRQAAGRGLQLLFYSVGIGQISSEVPQNLSASRPQDRQFILSSKKLLLSDSGFYLCARTEQETGELFFGEGSRLTVL.

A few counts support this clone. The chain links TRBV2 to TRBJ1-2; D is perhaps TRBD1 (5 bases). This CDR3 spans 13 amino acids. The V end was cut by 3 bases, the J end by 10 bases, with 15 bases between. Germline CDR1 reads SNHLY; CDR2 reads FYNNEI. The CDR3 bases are TGTGCCAGCAGTGAGGGTCAGGGTCTTTTCTACACCTTC. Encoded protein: CASSEGQGLFYTF.